This T cell receptor (beta chain) was sequenced for a study of blood T cell repertoires in COVID-19. Study background: Sources were T cells, B-cell-depleted T cells, or PBMCs; the material itself was cDNA or gDNA.

Participant ages covered roughly 18 to 89 years across around 22 US areas. Which cohort a participant joined came from the clinical history participants gave. This CDR3 is built from 14 residues. CDR1 KGHDR and CDR2 SFDVKD come from the germline V gene. V lost 6 bases, J lost 2 bases, and 10 bases lay in between. Libraries were prepared by immunoSEQ multiplex PCR; TCRdb keeps only in-frame clonotypes and omits some of them. The sample has approximately 220,000 clones; around 90% are singletons. The chain has TRBV24-1 and TRBJ2-1; weak D call: TRBD2 (7 bases). The receptor was isolated from a man aged 25 to 40 who had been exposed to COVID-19. The material sequenced was PBMCs or T cells enriched from blood (not recorded which). This CDR3 is CATSPRGPYNEQFF. CDR3 DNA sequence: TGTGCCACCAGTCCGCGGGGGCCCTACAATGAGCAGTTCTTC.